The entry that follows covers one T cell receptor beta chain sequence. Its antigen is as yet unknown. CDR1 is DFQATT, CDR2 SNEGSKA, per germline (reference sequence). V was cut by 2 bases and J by 0 bases, with 8 bases left in between. The CDR3 runs 14 residues. This entry is derived from a study of human T cells and chemical hapten exposure. Overall study findings and caveats: PT1 expanded TCR numbers rose with patch test score.

Authors' methods: Individual samples carried between about 23,224 and 750,000 TCRs, with roughly 96,000 as the median. MiXCR, applied by TCRdb to the RACE reads, yields one record per CDR3 protein. These V and J calls originate from TCRdb's pipeline instead of the authors' own analysis. The sample records under 100,000 distinct CDR3 sequences, 8.5% to 9% being singletons. Time point given: pre-sensitization, week 0. As for treatment: therapeutic diphenylcyclopropenone sensitization with weekly scalp DPC. It was unfractionated whole blood from which total RNA was extracted. This TCR came from a man between 40 and 49 years old with alopecia areata. Some clones in this sample may be carry-over from other donors' samples. The sequencing used whole blood, collected in connection with sensitization to the hapten diphenylcyclopropenone (DPC). The V call is TRBV20-1, the J call TRBJ1-5, with D perhaps TRBD1 (5 bases). The chain's CDR3 is CSARTGYSNQPQHF. CDR3 nucleotide sequence: TGCAGTGCTAGAACAGGTTATAGCAATCAGCCCCAGCATTTT.